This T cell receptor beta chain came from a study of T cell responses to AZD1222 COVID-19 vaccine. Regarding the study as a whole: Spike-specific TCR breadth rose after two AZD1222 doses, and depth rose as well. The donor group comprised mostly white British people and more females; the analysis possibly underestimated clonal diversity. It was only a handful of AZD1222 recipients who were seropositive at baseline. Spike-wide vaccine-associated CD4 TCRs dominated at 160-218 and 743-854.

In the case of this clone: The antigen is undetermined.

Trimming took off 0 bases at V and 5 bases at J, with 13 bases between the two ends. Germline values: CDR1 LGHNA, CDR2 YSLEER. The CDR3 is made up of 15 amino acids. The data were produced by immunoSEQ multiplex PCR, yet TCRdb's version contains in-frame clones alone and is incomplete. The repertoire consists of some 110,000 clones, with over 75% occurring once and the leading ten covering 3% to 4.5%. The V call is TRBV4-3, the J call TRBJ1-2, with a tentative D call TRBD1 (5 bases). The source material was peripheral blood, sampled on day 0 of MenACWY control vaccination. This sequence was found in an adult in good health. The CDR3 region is CASSQDYRGLYGYTF. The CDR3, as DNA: TGCGCCAGCAGCCAAGATTACCGGGGCTTATATGGCTACACCTTC.